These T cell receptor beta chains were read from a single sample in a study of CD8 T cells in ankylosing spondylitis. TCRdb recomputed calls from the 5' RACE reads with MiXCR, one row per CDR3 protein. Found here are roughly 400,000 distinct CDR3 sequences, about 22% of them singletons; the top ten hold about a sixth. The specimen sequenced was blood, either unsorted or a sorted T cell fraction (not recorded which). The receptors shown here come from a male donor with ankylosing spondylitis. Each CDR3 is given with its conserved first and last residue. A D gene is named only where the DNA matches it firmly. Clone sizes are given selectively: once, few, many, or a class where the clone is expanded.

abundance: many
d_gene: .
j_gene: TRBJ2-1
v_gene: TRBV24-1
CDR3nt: TGTGCCACCAGTGATTTTGGAGGGAGCTCCTACAATGAGCAGTTCTTC
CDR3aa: CATSDFGGSSYNEQFF

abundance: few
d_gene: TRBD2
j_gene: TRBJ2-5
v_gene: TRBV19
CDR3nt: TGTGCCAGTAGACAGGCGAGCGGGATTATAGAGACCCAGTACTTC
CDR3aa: CASRQASGIIETQYF

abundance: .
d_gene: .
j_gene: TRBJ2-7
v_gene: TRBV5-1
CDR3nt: TGCGCCAGCAGCAAACAGGGTTACGCCTACGAGCAGTACTTC
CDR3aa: CASSKQGYAYEQYF

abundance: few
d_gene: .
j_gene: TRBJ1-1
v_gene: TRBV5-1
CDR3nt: TGCGCCAGCAGCTTGGTTACGGGCAGGCACACTGAAGCTTTCTTT
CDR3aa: CASSLVTGRHTEAFF

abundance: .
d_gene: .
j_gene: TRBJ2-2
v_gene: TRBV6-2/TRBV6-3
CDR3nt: TGTGCCAGCAGTTACCTGGCAACAGAAAACACCGGGGAGCTGTTTTTT
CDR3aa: CASSYLATENTGELFF

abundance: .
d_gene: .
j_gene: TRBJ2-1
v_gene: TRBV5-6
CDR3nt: TGTGCCAGCAGCCGCCAGGGGCTACAGCGGGACAATGAGCAGTTCTTC
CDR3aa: CASSRQGLQRDNEQFF

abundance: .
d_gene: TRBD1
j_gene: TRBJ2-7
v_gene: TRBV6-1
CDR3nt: TGTGCCAGCAGTCAAAGGGGGACAGGGGTCGAGCAGTACTTC
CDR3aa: CASSQRGTGVEQYF

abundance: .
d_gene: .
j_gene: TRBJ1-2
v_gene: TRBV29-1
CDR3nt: TGCAGCGTTGAAGAGTTTTCCAACTATGGCTACACCTTC
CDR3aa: CSVEEFSNYGYTF

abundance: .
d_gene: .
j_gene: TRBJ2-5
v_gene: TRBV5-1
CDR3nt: TGCGCCAGCAGCTCCATCCGGGGACAAAAAGAGACCCAGTACTTC
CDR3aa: CASSSIRGQKETQYF

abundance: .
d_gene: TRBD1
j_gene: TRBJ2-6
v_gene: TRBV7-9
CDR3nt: TGTGCCAGCAGCGGAAGGGACAGTAACTCTGGGGCCAACGTCCTGACTTTC
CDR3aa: CASSGRDSNSGANVLTF

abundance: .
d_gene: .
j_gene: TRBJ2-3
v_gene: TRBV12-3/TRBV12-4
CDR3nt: TGTGCCAGCAGCACGAGGAGGGGATTTCGGACAGATACGCAGTATTTT
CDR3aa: CASSTRRGFRTDTQYF

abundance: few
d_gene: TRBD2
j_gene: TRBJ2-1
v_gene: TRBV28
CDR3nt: TGTGCCAGCAGTACTATCGCGGGAGTCCACAATAAGCAGTTCTTC
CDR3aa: CASSTIAGVHNKQFF

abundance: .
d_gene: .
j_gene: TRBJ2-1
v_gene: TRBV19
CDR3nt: TGTGCCAGTAGTATTGGGACTGGTTTATACAATGAGCAGTTCTTC
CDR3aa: CASSIGTGLYNEQFF

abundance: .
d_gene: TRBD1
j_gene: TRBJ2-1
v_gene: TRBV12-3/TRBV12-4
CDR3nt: TGTGCCAGCATCATGGACAGGTCGGACAATGAGCAGTTCTTC
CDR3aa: CASIMDRSDNEQFF

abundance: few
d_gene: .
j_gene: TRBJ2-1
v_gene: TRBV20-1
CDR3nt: TGCAGTGCTCCCAGAGGGGGTTCCTACAATGAGCAGTTCTTC
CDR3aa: CSAPRGGSYNEQFF

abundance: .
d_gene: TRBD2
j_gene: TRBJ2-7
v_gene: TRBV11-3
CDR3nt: TGTGCCAGCAGCTTATACGGGGCGGGAGGCAGCTCCTACGAGCAGTACTTC
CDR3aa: CASSLYGAGGSSYEQYF

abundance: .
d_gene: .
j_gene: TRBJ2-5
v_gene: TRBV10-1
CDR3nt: TGCGCCAGCAGTCGGACGCGAGCGGAGACCCAGTACTTC
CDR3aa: CASSRTRAETQYF

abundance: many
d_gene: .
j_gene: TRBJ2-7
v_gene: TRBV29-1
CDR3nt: TGCAGCGTTGAATCGGACAAATCCTACGAGCAGTACTTC
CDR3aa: CSVESDKSYEQYF

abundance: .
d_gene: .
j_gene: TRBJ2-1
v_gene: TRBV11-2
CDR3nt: TGTGCCAGCAGCTTTAGCCCGTCGGGAGCGTACAATGAGCAGTTCTTC
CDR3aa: CASSFSPSGAYNEQFF

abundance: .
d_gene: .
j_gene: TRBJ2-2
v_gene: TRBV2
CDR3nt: TGTGCCAGCAATGGGGGCACCGGGGAGCTGTTTTTT
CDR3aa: CASNGGTGELFF

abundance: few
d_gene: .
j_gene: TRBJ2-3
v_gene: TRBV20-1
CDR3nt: TGCAGTGCTAGAGATCTTTTGGGGACTACAGATACGCAGTATTTT
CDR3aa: CSARDLLGTTDTQYF

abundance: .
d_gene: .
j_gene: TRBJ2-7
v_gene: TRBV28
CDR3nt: TGTGCCAGCGAATACACAGGGACCTACGAGCAGTACTTC
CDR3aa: CASEYTGTYEQYF

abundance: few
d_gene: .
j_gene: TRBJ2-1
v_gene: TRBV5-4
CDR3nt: TGTGCCAGCAGCCGACTAGTAAAGGGCAATGAGCAGTTCTTC
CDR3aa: CASSRLVKGNEQFF

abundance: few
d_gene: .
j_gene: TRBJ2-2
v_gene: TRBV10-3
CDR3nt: TGTGCCATAAATCATCAACCAGGGGAGGGCACCGGGGAGCTGTTTTTT
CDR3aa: CAINHQPGEGTGELFF

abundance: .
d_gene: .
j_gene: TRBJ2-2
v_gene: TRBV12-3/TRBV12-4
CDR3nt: TGTGCCAGCAGTTTGGACATCGCGAACACCGGGGAGCTGTTTTTT
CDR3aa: CASSLDIANTGELFF

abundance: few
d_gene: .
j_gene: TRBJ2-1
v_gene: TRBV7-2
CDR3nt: TGTGCCAGCAGCTTAGCCCCCGGACAGTACTACAATGAGCAGTTCTTC
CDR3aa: CASSLAPGQYYNEQFF

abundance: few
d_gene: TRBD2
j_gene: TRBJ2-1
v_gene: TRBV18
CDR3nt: TGTGCCAGCTCACCAAAGAGACTAGCGGGTGGCAATGAGCAGTTCTTC
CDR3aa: CASSPKRLAGGNEQFF

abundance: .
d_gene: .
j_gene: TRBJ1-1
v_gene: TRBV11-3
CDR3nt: TGTGCCAGCAGCTTATTTTTAGAGTCTGAAGCTTTCTTT
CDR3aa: CASSLFLESEAFF

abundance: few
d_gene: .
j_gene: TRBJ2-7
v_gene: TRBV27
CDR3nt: TGTGCCAGCAGTTTGAAAACCACGCCCCCCTACGAGCAGTACTTC
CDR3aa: CASSLKTTPPYEQYF

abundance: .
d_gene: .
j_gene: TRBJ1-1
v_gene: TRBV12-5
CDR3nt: TGTGCTAGTGGTTTGCAAGGGGGGACGGAGAACACTGAAGCTTTCTTT
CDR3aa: CASGLQGGTENTEAFF

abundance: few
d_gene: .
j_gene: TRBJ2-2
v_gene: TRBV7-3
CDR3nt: TGTGCCAGCAGCTTAAAATCTAGGGGACCCGGGGAGCTGTTTTTT
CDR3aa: CASSLKSRGPGELFF

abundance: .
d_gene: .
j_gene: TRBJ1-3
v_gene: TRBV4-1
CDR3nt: TGCGCCAGCAGCCATGGACACGGGGGCGAATACTCTGGAAACACCATATATTTT
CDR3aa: CASSHGHGGEYSGNTIYF

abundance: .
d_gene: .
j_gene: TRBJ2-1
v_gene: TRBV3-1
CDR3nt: TGTGCCAGCAGCCACACTACAGGGCCCCCTTTTTACAATGAGCAGTTCTTC
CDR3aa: CASSHTTGPPFYNEQFF

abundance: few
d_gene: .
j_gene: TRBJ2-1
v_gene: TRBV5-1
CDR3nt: TGCGCCAGCAGCTTGGGTCTAGCCGCTTCCTACAATGAGCAGTTCTTC
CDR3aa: CASSLGLAASYNEQFF

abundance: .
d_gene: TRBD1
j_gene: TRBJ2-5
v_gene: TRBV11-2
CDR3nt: TGTGCCAGCACCACCCTCAGGGGACAGCTGGGAGAGACCCAGTACTTC
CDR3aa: CASTTLRGQLGETQYF

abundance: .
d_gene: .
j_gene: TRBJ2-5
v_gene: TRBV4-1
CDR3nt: TGCGCCAGCAGCCAAGGGAGGAGAGAGACCCAGTACTTC
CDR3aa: CASSQGRRETQYF

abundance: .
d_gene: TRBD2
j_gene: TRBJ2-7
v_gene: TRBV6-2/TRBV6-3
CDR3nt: TGTGCCAGCCGGAGACTAGCTATCCACGAGCAGTACTTC
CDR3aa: CASRRLAIHEQYF